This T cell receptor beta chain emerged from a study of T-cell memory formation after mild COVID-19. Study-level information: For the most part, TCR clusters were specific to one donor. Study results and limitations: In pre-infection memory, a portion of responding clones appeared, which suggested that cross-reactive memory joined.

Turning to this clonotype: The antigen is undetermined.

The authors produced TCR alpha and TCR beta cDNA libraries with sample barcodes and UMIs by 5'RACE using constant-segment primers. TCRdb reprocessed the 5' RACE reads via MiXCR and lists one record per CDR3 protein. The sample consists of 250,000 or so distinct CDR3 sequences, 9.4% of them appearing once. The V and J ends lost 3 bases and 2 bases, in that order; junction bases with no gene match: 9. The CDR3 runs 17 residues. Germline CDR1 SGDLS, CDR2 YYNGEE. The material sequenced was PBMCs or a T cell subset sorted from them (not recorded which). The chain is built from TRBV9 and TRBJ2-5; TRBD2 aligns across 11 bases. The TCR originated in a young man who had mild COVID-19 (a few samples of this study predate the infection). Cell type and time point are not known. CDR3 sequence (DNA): TGTGCCAGCAGCGGTGGACTAGCGGGCGCTATTCAAGAGACCCAGTACTTC. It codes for CASSGGLAGAIQETQYF.